The entry that follows covers one T cell receptor beta chain sequence. Its specificity is unknown. CDR1 and CDR2 from the germline V gene are LGHNA and YNFKEQ. Trimming cost V 0 bases and J 2 bases, with 11 bases left between them. The CDR3 extends over 17 amino acids. TCRdb's table, derived via immunoSEQ multiplex PCR, lists solely in-frame clones and lacks some. The sample has 90,000 to 95,000 clones, over 95% seen once. Sequence data were generated for unstimulated naive, memory, effector memory and TEMRA subsets in three donor pairs. The data derive from a study of siplizumab effects on memory and regulatory T cells. Whole-study results and caveats: Only a minority of proliferating CD4+ or CD8+ clones had an assignable naive or memory phenotype, with roughly 80-97% lacking one. Among alloreactive clones, only a minor fraction mapped to unstimulated subsets. The apparent diversity of naive T cells exceeded that of memory cells, and naive T cells seemed to make a major contribution to the alloresponse.

The chain carries TRBV4-2 and TRBJ2-6; D is unclear. The TCR was taken from a human donor in good health. The specimen sequenced was naive CD4+ T cells sorted from blood. The CDR3 coding sequence is TGTGCCAGCAGCCAAGATCCGCAGGTTCCTGGGGCCAACGTCCTGACTTTC. Translating it yields CASSQDPQVPGANVLTF.